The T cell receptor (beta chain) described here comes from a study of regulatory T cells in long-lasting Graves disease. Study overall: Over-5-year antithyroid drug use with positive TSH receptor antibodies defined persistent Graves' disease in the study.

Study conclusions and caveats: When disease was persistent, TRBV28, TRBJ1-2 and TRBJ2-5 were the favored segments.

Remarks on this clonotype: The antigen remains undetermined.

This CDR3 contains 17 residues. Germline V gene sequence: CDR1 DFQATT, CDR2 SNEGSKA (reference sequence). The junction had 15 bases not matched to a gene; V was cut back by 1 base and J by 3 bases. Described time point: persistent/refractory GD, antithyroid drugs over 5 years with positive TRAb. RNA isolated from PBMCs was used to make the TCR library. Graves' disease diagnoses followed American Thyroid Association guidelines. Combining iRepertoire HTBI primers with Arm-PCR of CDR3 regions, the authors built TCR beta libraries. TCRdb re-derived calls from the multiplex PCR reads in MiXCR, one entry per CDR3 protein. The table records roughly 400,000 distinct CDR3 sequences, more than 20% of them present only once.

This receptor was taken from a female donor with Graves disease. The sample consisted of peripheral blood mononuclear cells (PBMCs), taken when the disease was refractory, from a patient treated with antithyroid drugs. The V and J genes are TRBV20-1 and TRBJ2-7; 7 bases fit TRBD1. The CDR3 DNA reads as TGCAGTGCTAGAGGACCTATTGACAGGGCGGAATACTACGAGCAGTACTTC. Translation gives CSARGPIDRAEYYEQYF.